The 10 T cell receptor beta chains below were found in one sample sequenced in a study of identical twins. TCRdb re-called the 5' RACE reads through MiXCR, storing one row per CDR3 protein. This table holds 550,000 to 800,000 distinct CDR3 sequences, 7.1% found once. These data are also associated with another study on yellow fever vaccine responses in identical twins.

Source material: PBMCs. Every receptor here comes from a woman between 18 and 29 years old in good health.

At least ten counts were recorded for this clonotype. The V call is TRBV7-9, the J call TRBJ1-2, with 7 bases matching TRBD1. The CDR3 has 12 residues. Germline V gene data show CDR1 as SEHNR and CDR2 as FQNEAQ (reference sequence). The V segment lost 8 bases and the J segment 4 bases; nucleotides outside the gene matches: 4. CDR3 sequence reads: CASVGGLYGYTF. The CDR3 DNA reads as TGTGCCAGCGTAGGGGGCCTCTATGGCTACACCTTC. Combining the CDR3 with reference TRBV7-9 and TRBJ1-2 gives the whole variable domain DTGVSQNPRHKITKRGQNVTFRCDPISEHNRLYWYRQTLGQGPEFLTYFQNEAQLEKSRLLSDRFSAERPKGSFSTLEIQRTEQGDSAMYLCASVGGLYGYTFGSGTRLTVV.

There are many counts of this clonotype. The chain combines TRBV14 with TRBJ2-1; no clear D gene. Germline V gene data show CDR1 as SGHDN and CDR2 as FVKESK. V was cut by 1 base and J by 12 bases, with 10 bases left in between. The CDR3 totals 12 residues. The DNA for the CDR3 is TGTGCCAGCAGCCAAGGGGGTTCGTGGCAGTTCTTC. It yields the protein CASSQGGSWQFF.

The CDR3 DNA sequence: TGCAGTGCTCCTCGGGCACAGGGCTTCCAGTACTTC. This translates into CSAPRAQGFQYF. The V call is TRBV20-1, the J call TRBJ2-5; D may be TRBD1 (6 bases). CDR1 and CDR2 (germline): DFQATT, SNEGSKA (reference sequence). V was pared by 5 bases and J by 10 bases, with 17 bases between. This CDR3 comprises 12 residues.

Worth noting for this clonotype: The junction departs from the called germline gene at one end, perhaps through a read error. The chain combines TRBV12-3 or TRBV12-4 with TRBJ2-3; D uncertain. The CDR3 runs 12 residues. The CDR3 coding sequence is TGTGCCAGCAGTGCAAGCAGAGATACGCAGTATTTT. It specifies CASSASRDTQYF.

The sample holds many counts of this clonotype. The chain has TRBV24-1 and TRBJ2-1; 10 bases fit TRBD1. Germline lookup yields CDR1 KGHDR and CDR2 SFDVKD. This CDR3 region has 14 residues. Trimming removed 7 bases from V and 7 bases from J; junction bases left unmatched: 6. CDR3 nucleotide sequence: TGTGCCACCAGGGGGACAGGGGTGGGGAATGAGCAGTTCTTC. It yields the protein CATRGTGVGNEQFF.

This chain links TRBV3-1 with TRBJ1-1, with D perhaps TRBD1 (5 bases). This CDR3 has 14 residues. Germline V lookup: CDR1 LGHDT, CDR2 YNNKEL (reference sequence). V shed 3 bases and J shed 4 bases, with 12 bases lying between them. CDR3 loop: CASSQYTGVTEAFF. The CDR3 DNA reads TGTGCCAGCAGCCAGTATACAGGCGTCACTGAAGCTTTCTTT.

This clonotype was seen at least ten times. The chain joins TRBV27 to TRBJ2-3; D remains unclear. V lost 8 bases and J lost 5, with 5 bases in between. CDR1 and CDR2 (germline): MNHEY, SMNVEV (reference sequence). This CDR3 spans 10 amino acids. CDR3 coding DNA: TGTGCCAGCGGGCGAGATACGCAGTATTTT. Residues: CASGRDTQYF.

The chain carries TRBV9 and TRBJ2-7, with 9 bases aligning to TRBD2. With 4 bases clipped from V and 4 bases from J, the junction kept 12 bases outside the gene matches. The CDR3 spans 16 residues. The germline CDR1 and CDR2 sequences are SGDLS and YYNGEE. The CDR3 protein is CASSPPGSGRHYEQYF. CDR3 bases: TGTGCCAGCAGCCCTCCCGGGAGCGGGAGGCATTACGAGCAGTACTTC.

This clonotype was seen a few times. V is TRBV5-6 and J is TRBJ2-3; 12 nucleotides align to TRBD2. CDR3 size: 19 residues. Losses at the gene ends were 2 bases for V and 6 bases for J; bases not matched to a gene: 16. The V gene's germline CDR1 is SGHDT and CDR2 YYEEEE. CDR3: CASSFLSSGRASSYDTQYF. CDR3 DNA: TGTGCCAGCAGCTTTCTATCTAGCGGGAGGGCCTCGTCGTATGATACGCAGTATTTT.

This clonotype was detected ten times or more. This sequence joins TRBV24-1 and TRBJ1-1, with D possibly being TRBD1 (6 bases). Germline V gives CDR1 KGHDR, CDR2 SFDVKD. CDR3 size: 14 residues. Between the trimmed V and J ends, which lost 5 bases and 2 bases, there was a span of 11 bases. The CDR3 sequence: CATSVGGQNTEAFF. CDR3 coding DNA: TGTGCCACCAGTGTCGGGGGGCAAAACACTGAAGCTTTCTTT.